Given below is one T cell receptor (beta chain) in context. Its antigen is not known. This may arise from a read error, as a much more abundant clone is one base away. The CDR3 has 14 residues. Germline V gene sequence: CDR1 SEHNR, CDR2 FQNEAQ (reference sequence). TCRdb reprocessed the RT-PCR reads via MiXCR and lists one record per CDR3 protein. This sample has a few hundred thousand distinct CDR3 sequences, with about 20% found just once. The data were obtained in a study of response to subunit inactivated influenza vaccine. Regarding the study as a whole: The authors suggested that every seasonal influenza vaccination recruits few new T cells.

The chain uses TRBV7-9 and TRBJ1-4, with a weak D call TRBD1 (5 bases). Here the sequenced sample was PBMCs from blood, taken 21 months after vaccination. This clonotype originated in a man between 50 and 69 years old who received an inactivated influenza vaccine. The CDR3 DNA reads TGTGCCAGCACCAGGGCCGGGACTAATGAAGAACTGTTTTTT. Its translation is CASTRAGTNEELFF. Filled out from reference TRBV7-9 and TRBJ1-4, the complete variable domain reads DTGVSQNPRHKITKRGQNVTFRCDPISEHNRLYWYRQTLGQGPEFLTYFQNEAQLEKSRLLSDRFSAERPKGSFSTLEIQRTEQGDSAMYLCASTRAGTNEELFFGSGTQLSVL.